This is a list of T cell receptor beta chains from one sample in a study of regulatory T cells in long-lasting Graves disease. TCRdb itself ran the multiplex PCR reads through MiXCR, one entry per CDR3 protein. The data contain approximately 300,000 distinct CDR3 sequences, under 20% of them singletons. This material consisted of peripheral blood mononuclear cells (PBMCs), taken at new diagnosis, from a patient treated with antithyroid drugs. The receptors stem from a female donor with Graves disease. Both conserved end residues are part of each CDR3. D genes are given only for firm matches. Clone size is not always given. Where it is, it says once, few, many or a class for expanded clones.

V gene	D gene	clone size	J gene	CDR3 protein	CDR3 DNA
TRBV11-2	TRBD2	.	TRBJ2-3	CASSLDLAGADTQYF	TGTGCCAGCAGCTTAGATCTTGCGGGGGCAGATACGCAGTATTTT
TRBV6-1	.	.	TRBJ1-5	CASSPGRSGDNQPQHF	TGTGCCAGCAGCCCCGGGCGGAGTGGTGACAATCAGCCCCAGCATTTT
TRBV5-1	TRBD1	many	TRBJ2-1	CASSGNVGQGDNEQFF	TGCGCCAGCAGCGGGAACGTAGGACAGGGAGACAATGAGCAGTTCTTC
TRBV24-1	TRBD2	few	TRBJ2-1	CATSDQTSGSYNEQFF	TGTGCCACCAGTGACCAGACTAGCGGGAGTTACAATGAGCAGTTCTTC
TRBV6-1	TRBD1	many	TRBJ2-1	CASSPQGSSYNEQFF	TGTGCCAGCAGCCCACAGGGGAGCTCCTACAATGAGCAGTTCTTC
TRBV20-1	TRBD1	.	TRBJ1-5	CSARTGGPEPQHF	TGCAGTGCTAGGACAGGGGGTCCGGAGCCCCAGCATTTT
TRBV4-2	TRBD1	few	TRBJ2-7	CASSSQVQGAGEQYF	TGTGCCAGCAGCTCACAAGTACAGGGGGCAGGTGAGCAGTACTTC
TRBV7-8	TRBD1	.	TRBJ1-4	CASSSSGTETEKLFF	TGTGCCAGCAGCTCCTCCGGGACAGAAACCGAAAAACTGTTTTTT
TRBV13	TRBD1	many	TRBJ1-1	CASSYYRGATAEAFF	TGTGCCAGCAGTTACTACAGGGGAGCGACGGCTGAAGCTTTCTTT
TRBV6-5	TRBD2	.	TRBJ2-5	CASSSQGLAGGETQYF	TGTGCCAGCAGTTCCCAAGGACTAGCGGGAGGGGAGACCCAGTACTTC
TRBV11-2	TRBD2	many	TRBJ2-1	CASSSTKSGPAGGEQFF	TGTGCCAGCAGCTCCACCAAATCCGGGCCGGCGGGGGGTGAGCAGTTCTTC
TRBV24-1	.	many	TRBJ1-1	CATRDGGEVEAFF	TGTGCCACCCGAGACGGGGGTGAGGTAGAAGCTTTCTTT
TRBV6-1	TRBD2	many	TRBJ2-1	CASSPTLPGLAGVANEQFF	TGTGCCAGCAGTCCTACGCTCCCCGGACTAGCGGGAGTAGCGAATGAGCAGTTCTTC
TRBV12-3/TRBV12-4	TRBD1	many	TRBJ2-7	CASSFGQASYEQYF	TGTGCCAGCAGTTTCGGACAGGCCTCCTACGAGCAGTACTTC
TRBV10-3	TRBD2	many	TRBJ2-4	CAISGTDGRSAKNIQYF	TGTGCCATCAGTGGAACCGACGGGAGGTCGGCCAAAAACATTCAGTACTTC
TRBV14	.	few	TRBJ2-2	CASSQVGTGELFF	TGTGCCAGCAGCCAAGTGGGGACCGGGGAGCTGTTTTTT
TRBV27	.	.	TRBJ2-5	CASSSTSRGGETQYF	TGTGCCAGCAGCTCGACCAGCAGGGGGGGGGAGACCCAGTACTTC
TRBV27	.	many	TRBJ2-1	CASSSTTYNEQFF	TGTGCCAGCAGCTCGACTACCTACAATGAGCAGTTCTTC
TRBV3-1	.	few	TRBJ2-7	CASSQAGQSSYEQYF	TGTGCCAGCAGCCAAGCGGGACAAAGCTCCTACGAGCAGTACTTC
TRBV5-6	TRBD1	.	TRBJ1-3	CASSLGSRTGYGNTIYF	TGTGCCAGCAGCCTAGGGTCTCGGACAGGCTATGGAAACACCATATATTTT
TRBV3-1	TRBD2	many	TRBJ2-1	CASSQDSLRGNEQFF	TGTGCCAGCAGCCAGGACTCACTGCGGGGGAATGAGCAGTTCTTC
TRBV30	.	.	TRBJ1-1	CAWTPGERFPFF	TGTGCCTGGACCCCCGGTGAAAGGTTCCCTTTCTTT